This T cell receptor beta chain was documented in a study of cytomegalovirus exposure and HLA in healthy donors. About the study: Early released data comprised around 80 million unique TCRs from HLA-typed donors. The study placed less than 90% of its approximately 400 genotyped donors in the Caucasian-associated ancestry cluster. Findings of the study overall: TCR beta chains numbering more than 150 were designated cytomegalovirus-associated.

This CDR3 comprises 12 residues. Trimming removed 4 bases at V and 5 bases at J, with 11 bases between. Germline V gene lookup returns CDR1 GTSNPN and CDR2 SVGIG (reference sequence). For this clone: The antigen is undetermined.

Both 60 Vbeta primers and 13 Jbeta primers went into the PCR. Methods used by the authors: It was a later analysis that counted roughly 79 million unique TCR beta chains, of which roughly 10 million were shared. The table came from immunoSEQ multiplex PCR; TCRdb's copy has only in-frame clones and leaves some out. The V and J calls and clone size come from that table; D and trimming were worked out from the DNA. This table has some 170,000 clones, approximately 79% appearing once. The origin of this receptor is a man in his forties or fifties in good health and CMV-seronegative. Source material: PBMCs. The rearrangement links TRBV30 to TRBJ1-2; D unresolved. CDR3 sequence: CAWTAGSYGYTF. In DNA form, the CDR3 reads TGTGCCTGGACCGCGGGTTCATATGGCTACACCTTC. The full variable domain, with the rest looked up from reference TRBV30 and TRBJ1-2, is SQTIHQWPATLVQPVGSPLSLECTVEGTSNPNLYWYRQAAGRGLQLLFYSVGIGQISSEVPQNLSASRPQDRQFILSSKKLLLSDSGFYLCAWTAGSYGYTFGSGTRLTVV.